Described below is a single T cell receptor (beta chain) sequence and its context. Its antigen is unidentified. This entry comes from a study of a mutant IDH1 vaccine in newly diagnosed glioma. Assay used: immunoSEQ multiplex PCR; TCRdb lists only in-frame clones, some missing. The sample records tens of thousands of clones, roughly 70% being singletons. Time point reported: week 47, end of study. Each vaccine dose was 300 ug of mutant IDH1 20-mer peptide, with topical imiquimod. The germline V gene encodes CDR1 MDHEN and CDR2 SYDVKM. This CDR3 has 14 residues. Deletions cut 2 bases from V and 1 base from J, with 8 bases between.

The sequence was collected from a man aged 35 to 55 with glioma. The sample consisted of PBMCs, taken from a glioma patient whose treatment included an IDH1 peptide vaccine. V is TRBV28 and J is TRBJ1-2; the D gene is possibly TRBD1 (6 bases). The CDR3 nucleotides are TGTGCCAGCAGTTTAGTGGGACATAACTATGGCTACACCTTC. Its protein is CASSLVGHNYGYTF.